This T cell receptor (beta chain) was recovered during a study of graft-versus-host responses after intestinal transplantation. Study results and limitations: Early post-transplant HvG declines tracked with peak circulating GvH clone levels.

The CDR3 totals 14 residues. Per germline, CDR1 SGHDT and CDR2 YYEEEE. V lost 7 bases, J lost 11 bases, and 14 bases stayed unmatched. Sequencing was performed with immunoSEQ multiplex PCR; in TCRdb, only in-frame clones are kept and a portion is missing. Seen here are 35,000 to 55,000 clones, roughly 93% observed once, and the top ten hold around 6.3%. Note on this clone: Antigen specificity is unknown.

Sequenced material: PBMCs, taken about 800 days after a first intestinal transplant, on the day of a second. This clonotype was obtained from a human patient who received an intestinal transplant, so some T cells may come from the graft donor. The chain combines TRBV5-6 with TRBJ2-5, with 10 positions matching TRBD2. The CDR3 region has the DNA TGTGCCAGCCTCCAGCGGGAGGGCTGGAGGGAGCAGTACTTC. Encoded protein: CASLQREGWREQYF.